This TCR beta chain was profiled in a study of cytomegalovirus exposure and HLA in healthy donors. Study-wide points: Common viral pathogens seemed, in a later analysis, to connect with several of the most significant clusters.

CDR3 length equals 17 residues. The germline V gene encodes CDR1 LNHNV and CDR2 YYDKDF (reference sequence). J gave up 6 bases and V 2 bases, and 7 bases lay outside the gene matches. A multiplex PCR was run with 60 Vbeta primers and 13 Jbeta primers. In the authors' methods: A follow-up analysis tallied tens of millions of unique TCR beta chains, roughly 11 million shared. Measured with immunoSEQ multiplex PCR; TCRdb has only the in-frame clones, and not every one. V and J calls and clone size come straight from that table; D and trimming were deduced from the DNA. The repertoire holds fewer than 150,000 clones, with under 80% as singletons. Comment on this clone: Its antigen is not known.

The V gene is TRBV15, the J gene TRBJ1-6; 10 bases map to TRBD1. What was sequenced was PBMCs. The clonotype originates from a male donor in good health and CMV-seronegative. DNA for the CDR3: TGTGCCACCAGCAGAACCGGGACAGGGGTCTCTAATTCACCCCTCCACTTT. Protein sequence: CATSRTGTGVSNSPLHF.